The 27 T cell receptor beta chains below come from one sample, sequenced in a study of technical replicates of blood from a few donors. The data were produced by immunoSEQ multiplex PCR, yet TCRdb's version contains in-frame clones alone and is incomplete. The data hold 75,000 to 100,000 clones, with approximately 94% observed a single time. Sequencing was performed on T cells isolated from PBMCs. These receptors all come from a human donor in good health.

Here the CDR3 DNA reads TGTGCCAGCAGCTTAGCGCTCTCTAGCGGGATATCCCCCTACAATGAGCAGTTCTTC. Encoded protein: CASSLALSSGISPYNEQFF. The J gene is TRBJ2-1, the V gene TRBV7-2, with 9 bases identical to TRBD2. Germline V gene sequence: CDR1 SGHTA, CDR2 FQGNSA. The CDR3 runs 19 residues. Losses at the gene ends were 0 bases for V and 2 bases for J; bases not matched to a gene: 11.

The chain employs TRBV6-5 and TRBJ1-5; 7 positions match TRBD1. The CDR3 contains 12 residues. The germline gives CDR1 MNHEY, CDR2 SVGAGI. V gave up 5 bases and J gave up 7 bases; unmatched junction bases: 2. The CDR3 loop reads CASSTGDQPQHF. The CDR3 DNA follows: TGTGCCAGCAGTACAGGGGACCAGCCCCAGCATTTT.

This clone was seen only once. The gene calls are TRBV19 and TRBJ2-7, with 9 bases identical to TRBD1. V lost 7 bases, J lost 3 bases, and 7 bases stayed unmatched. The CDR3 length is 14 residues. Germline values: CDR1 LNHDA, CDR2 SQIVND (reference sequence). Here the CDR3 reads CASTKTGGDYEQYF. CDR3 nucleotides: TGTGCCAGTACGAAGACAGGGGGGGACTACGAGCAGTACTTC.

The V gene is TRBV9, the J gene TRBJ1-4, with TRBD1 identical over 7 bases. The CDR3 has 16 residues. The junction had 14 bases not matched to a gene; V was cut back by 4 bases and J by 8 bases. Per germline, CDR1 SGDLS and CDR2 YYNGEE. In DNA, the CDR3 is TGTGCCAGCAGCCCCCCTCCTGGACAGGAGCCAGAAAAACTGTTTTTT. Amino acid sequence: CASSPPPGQEPEKLFF.

The chain carries TRBV9 and TRBJ2-7; tentatively, D is TRBD1 (7 bases). CDR1 is SGDLS, CDR2 YYNGEE, per germline. Deletions cut 6 bases from V and 9 bases from J, with 25 bases between. The CDR3 has 15 amino acids. CDR3 sequence reads: CASTPGGTADVGQYF. The CDR3 bases are TGTGCCAGCACCCCAGGAGGGACAGCGGACGTCGGGCAGTACTTC. The complete variable domain, with remaining parts taken from reference TRBV9 and TRBJ2-7, reads DSGVTQTPKHLITATGQRVTLRCSPRSGDLSVYWYQQSLDQGLQFLIQYYNGEERAKGNILERFSAQQFPDLHSELNLSSLELGDSALYFCASTPGGTADVGQYFGPGTRLTVT.

This clone has only one observation. The CDR3 reads CASRGGGLAGSSSYEQYF. The CDR3 DNA is TGTGCCAGCAGAGGGGGGGGACTAGCGGGATCGAGCTCCTACGAGCAGTACTTC. The V and J genes are TRBV14 and TRBJ2-7; 13 nucleotides line up with TRBD2. Trimming removed 6 bases from V and 0 bases from J; junction bases left unmatched: 11. Per germline, CDR1 SGHDN and CDR2 FVKESK. CDR3 length: 18 amino acids.

The chain employs TRBV4-3 and TRBJ2-7; TRBD2 aligns across 11 bases. The CDR3 sequence is 15 residues long. Germline CDR1 LGHNA, CDR2 YSLEER. V was clipped by 4 bases and J by 0 bases; unmatched bases: 2. Written as DNA, the CDR3 is TGCGCCAGCAGCCGAGGGACTAGCGGCTCCTACGAGCAGTACTTC. Amino acids: CASSRGTSGSYEQYF.

The chain is built from TRBV19 and TRBJ1-5, with D unclear. With 3 bases removed from V and 9 bases from J, the gap between germline ends came to 9 bases. CDR1 LNHDA and CDR2 SQIVND come from the germline V gene (reference sequence). CDR3 length: 12 residues. CDR3 amino acids: CASSIGGGPQHF. As DNA, the CDR3 is TGTGCCAGTAGTATCGGAGGAGGGCCCCAGCATTTT.

V usage is TRBV2 and J usage is TRBJ2-7, with 7 bases fitting TRBD2. Trimming cost V 5 bases and J 0 bases; bases outside gene matches: 13. This CDR3 comprises 17 residues. In germline, CDR1 is SNHLY, CDR2 FYNNEI. The CDR3 region has the DNA TGTGCCAGCAGTTTCCCTAAACCAGCGGGAACCTCCTACGAGCAGTACTTC. Protein: CASSFPKPAGTSYEQYF.

This rearrangement joins TRBV6-6 to TRBJ2-1; a weak D match, TRBD1 (6 bases). Germline V gene data show CDR1 as MNHNY and CDR2 as SVGAGI (reference sequence). CDR3 length equals 11 residues. Deletions cut 7 bases from V and 9 bases from J, with 10 bases between. The CDR3 bases are TGTGCCAGCACCGTACAGGGTGAGCAGTTCTTC. It specifies CASTVQGEQFF.

The chain uses TRBV27 and TRBJ1-5; a weak D match, TRBD1 (5 bases). V was shortened by 2 bases and J by 5 bases, with 7 bases between the two germline ends. CDR1 is MNHEY, CDR2 SMNVEV, per germline (reference sequence). The CDR3 extends over 13 amino acids. The CDR3 region has the DNA TGTGCCAGCAGTTTAAAGGGGTATCAGCCCCAGCATTTT. Encoded protein: CASSLKGYQPQHF.

The gene calls are TRBV6-5 and TRBJ1-1; D remains unclear. Germline assignment: CDR1 MNHEY and CDR2 SVGAGI. The CDR3 extends over 11 amino acids. V was pared by 7 bases and J by 10 bases, with 13 bases between. The CDR3 sequence: CASISEQTAFF. The CDR3 nucleotides read TGTGCCAGCATTAGCGAACAGACAGCTTTCTTT.

This chain links TRBV6-1 with TRBJ1-2, with 8 positions matching TRBD1. With 3 bases clipped from V and 3 bases from J, the junction kept 3 bases outside the gene matches. The CDR3 sequence is 14 residues long. Germline CDR1 MNHNS, CDR2 SASEGT. In nucleotides, the CDR3 is TGTGCCAGCAGTGAGGGACAGGCCTACTATGGCTACACCTTC. Its translation is CASSEGQAYYGYTF.

This rearrangement joins TRBV13 to TRBJ2-7; TRBD2 matches at 7 bases. Germline CDR1 PRHDT, CDR2 FYEKMQ (reference sequence). The CDR3 is 16 amino acids. The junction had 7 bases not matched to a gene; V was cut back by 2 bases and J by 0 bases. The CDR3 is CASSLRWGGSSYEQYF. The CDR3 DNA reads as TGTGCCAGCAGCTTAAGATGGGGGGGTAGCTCCTACGAGCAGTACTTC.

The CDR3 coding sequence is TGTGCCAGCACCCTACTAAGCGGACGCCAAATGAACACTGAAGCTTTCTTT. Residues: CASTLLSGRQMNTEAFF. The rearrangement uses TRBV2 and TRBJ1-1; D remains unclear. The CDR3 covers 17 residues. V lost 7 bases and J lost 0, with 21 bases in between. CDR1 and CDR2 from the germline V gene are SNHLY and FYNNEI.

The V gene is TRBV7-2, the J gene TRBJ2-7; tentatively, D is TRBD2 (6 bases). The CDR3 totals 14 residues. V gave up 8 bases and J gave up 0 bases, with 14 bases separating them. Germline values: CDR1 SGHTA, CDR2 FQGNSA. The CDR3 nucleotides read TGTGCCAGCGAGGCTAGCGCTAACTCCTACGAGCAGTACTTC. Translating it yields CASEASANSYEQYF.

Only one count was recorded for this clone. V and J are TRBV7-2 and TRBJ2-3; a weak D match, TRBD1 (6 bases). The CDR3 extends over 14 amino acids. V lost 4 bases and J lost 5, with 13 bases in between. CDR1 and CDR2 from the germline V gene are SGHTA and FQGNSA. The CDR3 sequence is CASSSRTVKDTQYF. CDR3 DNA: TGTGCCAGCAGCTCCCGGACAGTCAAAGATACGCAGTATTTT. Full variable domain (rest looked up from reference TRBV7-2 and TRBJ2-3): GAGVSQSPSNKVTEKGKDVELRCDPISGHTALYWYRQSLGQGLEFLIYFQGNSAPDKSGLPSDRFSAERTGGSVSTLTIQRTQQEDSAVYLCASSSRTVKDTQYFGPGTRLTVL.

This clone was detected once. The chain recombines TRBV6-5 with TRBJ1-1, with D hard to call. In germline, CDR1 is MNHEY, CDR2 SVGAGI. The CDR3 runs to 15 residues. V shed 7 bases and J shed 0 bases, with 15 bases lying between them. CDR3 amino acids: CASNRQRDMNTEAFF. The DNA for the CDR3 is TGTGCCAGCAACAGACAACGAGACATGAACACTGAAGCTTTCTTT.

The CDR3 here is CASSLSAGALKGYTF. The CDR3 region has the DNA TGTGCCAGCAGTTTATCAGCAGGGGCGTTAAAGGGCTACACCTTC. The chain uses TRBV27 and TRBJ1-2; a weak D match, TRBD1 (6 bases). Trimming cost V 0 bases and J 8 bases, with 16 bases left between them. The length of the CDR3 is 15 residues. Germline V CDR1 and CDR2: MNHEY, SMNVEV (reference sequence).

The chain has TRBV9 and TRBJ2-3; no reliable D call. The CDR3 runs 15 residues. The germline CDR1 and CDR2 sequences are SGDLS and YYNGEE. The V and J ends lost 2 bases and 0 bases respectively, with 10 bases between them. CDR3 loop: CASSVAELSTDTQYF. The CDR3 DNA sequence: TGTGCCAGCAGCGTGGCCGAATTAAGCACAGATACGCAGTATTTT.

This clone was observed once. The chain joins TRBV6-1 to TRBJ1-5, with 11 bases lining up with TRBD1. J was trimmed by 6 bases and V by 0 bases; bases with no gene match: 7. CDR1 and CDR2 (germline): MNHNS, SASEGT. This CDR3 comprises 17 residues. As DNA, the CDR3 is TGTGCCAGCAGTGAAGCGAGGACAGGGGGCCGTACTCAGCCCCAGCATTTT. Encoded protein: CASSEARTGGRTQPQHF.

The chain couples TRBV27 to TRBJ1-4; 9 positions agree with TRBD1. After removal of 5 bases from V and 7 bases from J, the junction contained 8 bases not matched to a gene. CDR3 size: 15 residues. The V gene's germline CDR1 is MNHEY and CDR2 SMNVEV (reference sequence). CDR3 sequence: CASSPQGALGEKLFF. The CDR3 DNA follows: TGTGCCAGCAGTCCACAGGGGGCTCTAGGTGAAAAACTGTTTTTT.

This clone was found once. The chain links TRBV27 to TRBJ2-7; 12 nucleotides match TRBD1. V was pared by 3 bases and J by 3 bases, with 12 bases of the junction left unmatched. CDR3 size: 18 residues. Germline CDR1 reads MNHEY; CDR2 reads SMNVEV (reference sequence). CDR3 protein: CASSFYGTGGVIYYEQYF. CDR3 nucleotides: TGTGCCAGCAGTTTTTACGGGACAGGGGGCGTTATCTACTACGAGCAGTACTTC.

The CDR3 reads CASSLAGQPSTDTQYF. CDR3 DNA sequence: TGCGCCAGCAGCTTGGCAGGACAACCAAGCACAGATACGCAGTATTTT. The chain uses TRBV5-1 and TRBJ2-3; TRBD1 is a possible D gene (5 bases). Germline assignment: CDR1 SGHRS and CDR2 YFSETQ. The CDR3 length is 16 residues. V shed 0 bases and J shed 0 bases, with 11 bases lying between them.

The chain employs TRBV6-5 and TRBJ2-7; the match to TRBD2 covers 11 bases. The CDR3 contains 14 residues. J was trimmed by 3 bases and V by 5 bases; bases with no gene match: 3. In germline, CDR1 is MNHEY, CDR2 SVGAGI. For the CDR3, the DNA is TGTGCCAGCAGTCCTACTAGCGGGAGCTACGAGCAGTACTTC. This codes for CASSPTSGSYEQYF.

This rearrangement joins TRBV6-1 to TRBJ2-1; D possibly corresponds to TRBD1 (5 bases). V lost 5 bases to trimming and J lost 4 bases, with 9 bases between them. The CDR3 sequence is 13 residues long. Germline loops: CDR1 MNHNS, CDR2 SASEGT. CDR3 amino acids: CASSRQSYNEQFF. CDR3 nucleotides: TGTGCCAGCAGTCGACAGTCTTACAATGAGCAGTTCTTC.

The chain joins TRBV11-3 to TRBJ1-3; D is possibly TRBD1 (6 bases). This CDR3 spans 14 amino acids. V was cut by 2 bases and J by 2 bases, with 7 bases left in between. Germline V lookup: CDR1 SGHNT, CDR2 YENEEA. As DNA, the CDR3 is TGTGCCAGCAGCTTATGGGGGCCTGGAAACACCATATATTTT. Encoded protein: CASSLWGPGNTIYF.